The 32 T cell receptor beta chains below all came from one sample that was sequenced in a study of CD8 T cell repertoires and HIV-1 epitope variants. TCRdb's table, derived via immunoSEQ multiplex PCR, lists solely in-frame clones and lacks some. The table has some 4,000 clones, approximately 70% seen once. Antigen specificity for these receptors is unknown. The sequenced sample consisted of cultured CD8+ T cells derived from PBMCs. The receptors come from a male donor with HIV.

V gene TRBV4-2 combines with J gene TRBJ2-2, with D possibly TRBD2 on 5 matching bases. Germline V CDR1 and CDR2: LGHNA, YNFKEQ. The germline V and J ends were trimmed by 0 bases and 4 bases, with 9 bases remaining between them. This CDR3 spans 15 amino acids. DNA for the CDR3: TGTGCCAGCAGCCAAGAACTAGAGGGCACCGGGGAGCTGTTTTTT. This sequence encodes CASSQELEGTGELFF.

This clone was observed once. CDR3 sequence reads: CASSLRLSGSSYNEQFF. The CDR3 DNA sequence: TGTGCCAGCAGCTTAAGACTTAGCGGGAGCTCCTACAATGAGCAGTTCTTC. The chain links TRBV7-9 to TRBJ2-1; 9 positions match TRBD2. Trimming at V came to 2 bases and at J to 0 bases, leaving 5 bases not matched to a gene. The CDR3 runs 17 residues. Germline CDR1 and CDR2: SEHNR and FQNEAQ (reference sequence).

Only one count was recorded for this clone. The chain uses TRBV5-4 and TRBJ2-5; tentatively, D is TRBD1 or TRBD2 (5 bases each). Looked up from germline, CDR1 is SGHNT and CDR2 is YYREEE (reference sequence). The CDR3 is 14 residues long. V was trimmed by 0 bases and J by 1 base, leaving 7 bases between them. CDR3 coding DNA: TGTGCCAGCAGCTTGGGGGGGATCCAAGAGACCCAGTACTTC. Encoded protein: CASSLGGIQETQYF.

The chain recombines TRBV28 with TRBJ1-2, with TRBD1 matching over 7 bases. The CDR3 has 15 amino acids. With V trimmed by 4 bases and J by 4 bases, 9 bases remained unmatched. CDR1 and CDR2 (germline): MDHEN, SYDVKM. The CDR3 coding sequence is TGTGCCAGCAGTTACGGGACAGAGGAGGGCTATGGCTACACCTTC. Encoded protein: CASSYGTEEGYGYTF.

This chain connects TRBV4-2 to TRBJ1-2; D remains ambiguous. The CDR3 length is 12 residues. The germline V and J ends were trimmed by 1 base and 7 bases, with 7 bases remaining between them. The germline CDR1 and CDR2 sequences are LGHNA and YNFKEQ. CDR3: CASSQAAGGYTF. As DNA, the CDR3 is TGTGCCAGCAGCCAAGCCGCTGGTGGCTACACCTTC.

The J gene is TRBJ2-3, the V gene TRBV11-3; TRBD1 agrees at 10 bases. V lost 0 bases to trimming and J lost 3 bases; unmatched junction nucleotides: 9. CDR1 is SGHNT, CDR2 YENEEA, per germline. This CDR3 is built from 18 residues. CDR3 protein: CASSLEAGTGVGTDTQYF. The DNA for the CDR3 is TGTGCCAGCAGCTTAGAAGCCGGGACAGGGGTCGGTACAGATACGCAGTATTTT.

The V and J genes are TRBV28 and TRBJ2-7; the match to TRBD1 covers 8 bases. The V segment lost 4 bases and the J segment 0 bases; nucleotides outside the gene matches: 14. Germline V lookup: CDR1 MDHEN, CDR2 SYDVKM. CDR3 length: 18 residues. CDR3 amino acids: CASSSDRVKPLASYEQYF. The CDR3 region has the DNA TGTGCCAGCAGTTCGGACAGGGTAAAACCCCTGGCCTCCTACGAGCAGTACTTC.

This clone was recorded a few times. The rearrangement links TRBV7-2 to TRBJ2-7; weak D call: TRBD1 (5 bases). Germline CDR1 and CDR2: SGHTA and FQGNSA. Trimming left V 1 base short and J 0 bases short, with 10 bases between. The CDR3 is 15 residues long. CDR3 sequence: CASSLGTLSSYEQYF. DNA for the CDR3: TGTGCCAGCAGCTTAGGGACATTGAGCTCCTACGAGCAGTACTTC.

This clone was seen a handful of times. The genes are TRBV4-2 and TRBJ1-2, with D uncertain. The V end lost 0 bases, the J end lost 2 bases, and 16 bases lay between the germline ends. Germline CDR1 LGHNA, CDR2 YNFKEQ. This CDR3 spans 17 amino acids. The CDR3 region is CASSQEAGMTPNYGYTF. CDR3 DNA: TGTGCCAGCAGCCAAGAGGCAGGCATGACCCCAAACTATGGCTACACCTTC.

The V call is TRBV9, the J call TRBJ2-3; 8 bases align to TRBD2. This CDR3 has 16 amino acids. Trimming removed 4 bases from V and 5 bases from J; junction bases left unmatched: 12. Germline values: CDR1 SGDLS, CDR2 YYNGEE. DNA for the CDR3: TGTGCCAGCAGCCCTTTAGCGGGGCCTGTCGGAGATACGCAGTATTTT. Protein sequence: CASSPLAGPVGDTQYF.

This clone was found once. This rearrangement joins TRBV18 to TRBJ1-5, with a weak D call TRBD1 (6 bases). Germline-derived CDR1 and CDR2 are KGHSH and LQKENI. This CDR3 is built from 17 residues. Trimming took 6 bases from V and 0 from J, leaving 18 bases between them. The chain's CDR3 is CASSQGRETYSNQPQHF. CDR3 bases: TGTGCCAGCTCCCAGGGGCGGGAGACTTATAGCAATCAGCCCCAGCATTTT. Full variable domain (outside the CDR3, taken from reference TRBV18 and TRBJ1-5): NAGVMQNPRHLVRRRGQEARLRCSPMKGHSHVYWYRQLPEEGLKFMVYLQKENIIDESGMPKERFSAEFPKEGPSILRIQQVVRGDSAAYFCASSQGRETYSNQPQHFGDGTRLSIL.

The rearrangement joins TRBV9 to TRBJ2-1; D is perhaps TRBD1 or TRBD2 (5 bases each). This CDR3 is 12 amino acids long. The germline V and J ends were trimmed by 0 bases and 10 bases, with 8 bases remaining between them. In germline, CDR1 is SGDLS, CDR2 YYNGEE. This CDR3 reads CASSVEGDEQFF. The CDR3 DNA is TGTGCCAGCAGCGTAGAAGGGGACGAGCAGTTCTTC.

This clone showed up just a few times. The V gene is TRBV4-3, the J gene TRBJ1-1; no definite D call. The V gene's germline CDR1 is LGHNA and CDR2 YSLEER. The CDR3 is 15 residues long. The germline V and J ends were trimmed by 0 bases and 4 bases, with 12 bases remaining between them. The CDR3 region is CASSQDFVGGTEAFF. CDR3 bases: TGCGCCAGCAGCCAAGATTTCGTGGGAGGCACTGAAGCTTTCTTT.

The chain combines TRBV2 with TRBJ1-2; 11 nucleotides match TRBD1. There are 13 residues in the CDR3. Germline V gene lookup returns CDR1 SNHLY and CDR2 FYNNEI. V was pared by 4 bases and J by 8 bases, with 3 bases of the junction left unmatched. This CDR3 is CASSVGQGGGYTF. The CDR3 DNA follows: TGTGCCAGCAGTGTGGGACAGGGGGGAGGCTACACCTTC.

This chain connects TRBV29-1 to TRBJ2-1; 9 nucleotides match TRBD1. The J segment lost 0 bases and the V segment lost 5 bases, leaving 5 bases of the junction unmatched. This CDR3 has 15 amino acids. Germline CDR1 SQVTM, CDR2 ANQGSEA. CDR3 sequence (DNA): TGCAGCGTTATACAGGGGGCAGGCTCCTACAATGAGCAGTTCTTC. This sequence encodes CSVIQGAGSYNEQFF.

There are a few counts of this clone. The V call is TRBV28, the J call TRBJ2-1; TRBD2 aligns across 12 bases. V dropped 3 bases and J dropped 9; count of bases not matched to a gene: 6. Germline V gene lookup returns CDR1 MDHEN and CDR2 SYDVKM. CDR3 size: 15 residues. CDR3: CASSFRLAGGIEQFF. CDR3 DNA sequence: TGTGCCAGCAGTTTCCGGCTAGCGGGAGGGATTGAGCAGTTCTTC.

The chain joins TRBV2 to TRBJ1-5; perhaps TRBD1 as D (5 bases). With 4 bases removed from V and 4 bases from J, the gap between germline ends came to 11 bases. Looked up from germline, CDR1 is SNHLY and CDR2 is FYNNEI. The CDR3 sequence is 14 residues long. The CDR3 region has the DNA TGTGCCAGCAGTGGGGGACGGGTTAATCAGCCCCAGCATTTT. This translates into CASSGGRVNQPQHF.

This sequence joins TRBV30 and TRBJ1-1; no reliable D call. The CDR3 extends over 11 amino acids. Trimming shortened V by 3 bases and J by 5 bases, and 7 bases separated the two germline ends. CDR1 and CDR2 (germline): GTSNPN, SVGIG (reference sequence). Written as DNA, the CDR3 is TGTGCCTGGAGCTTGGGTACTGAAGCTTTCTTT. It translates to CAWSLGTEAFF. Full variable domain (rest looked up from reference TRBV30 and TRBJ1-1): SQTIHQWPATLVQPVGSPLSLECTVEGTSNPNLYWYRQAAGRGLQLLFYSVGIGQISSEVPQNLSASRPQDRQFILSSKKLLLSDSGFYLCAWSLGTEAFFGQGTRLTVV.

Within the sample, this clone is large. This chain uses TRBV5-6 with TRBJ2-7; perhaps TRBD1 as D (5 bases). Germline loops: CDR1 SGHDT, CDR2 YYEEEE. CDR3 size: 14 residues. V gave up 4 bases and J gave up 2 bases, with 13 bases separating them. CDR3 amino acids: CASSDSTVTYEQYF. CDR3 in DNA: TGTGCCAGCAGCGACTCGACAGTTACCTACGAGCAGTACTTC. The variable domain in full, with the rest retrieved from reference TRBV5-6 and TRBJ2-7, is DAGVTQSPTHLIKTRGQQVTLRCSPKSGHDTVSWYQQALGQGPQFIFQYYEEEERQRGNFPDRFSGHQFPNYSSELNVNALLLGDSALYLCASSDSTVTYEQYFGPGTRLTVT.

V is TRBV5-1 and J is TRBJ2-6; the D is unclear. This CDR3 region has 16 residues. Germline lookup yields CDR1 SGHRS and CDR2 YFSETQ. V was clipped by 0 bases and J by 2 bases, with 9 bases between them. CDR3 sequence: CASSLEAATGANVLTF. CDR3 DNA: TGCGCCAGCAGCTTGGAGGCTGCAACTGGGGCCAACGTCCTGACTTTC. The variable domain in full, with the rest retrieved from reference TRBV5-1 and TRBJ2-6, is KAGVTQTPRYLIKTRGQQVTLSCSPISGHRSVSWYQQTPGQGLQFLFEYFSETQRNKGNFPGRFSGRQFSNSRSEMNVSTLELGDSALYLCASSLEAATGANVLTFGAGSRLTVL.

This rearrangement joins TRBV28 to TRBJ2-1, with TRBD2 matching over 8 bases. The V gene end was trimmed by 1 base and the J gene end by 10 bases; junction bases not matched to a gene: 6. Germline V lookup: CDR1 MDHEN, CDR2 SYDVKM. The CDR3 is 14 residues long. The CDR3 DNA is TGTGCCAGCAGTTTATCGCGGGGGGCTATGGAGCAGTTCTTC. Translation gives CASSLSRGAMEQFF.

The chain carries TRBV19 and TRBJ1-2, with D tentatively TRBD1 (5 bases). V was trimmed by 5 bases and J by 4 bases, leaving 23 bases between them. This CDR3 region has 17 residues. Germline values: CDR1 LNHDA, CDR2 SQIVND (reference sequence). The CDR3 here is CASSAFGANRKTYGYTF. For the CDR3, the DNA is TGTGCCAGTAGTGCTTTCGGGGCAAATCGAAAGACCTATGGCTACACCTTC.

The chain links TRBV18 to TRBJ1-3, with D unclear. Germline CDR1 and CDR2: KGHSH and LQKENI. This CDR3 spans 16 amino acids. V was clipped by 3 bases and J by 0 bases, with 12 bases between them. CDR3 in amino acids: CASSPSPDFSGNTIYF. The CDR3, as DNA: TGTGCCAGCTCACCTTCACCGGACTTCTCTGGAAACACCATATATTTT. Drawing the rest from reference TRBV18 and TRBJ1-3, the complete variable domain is NAGVMQNPRHLVRRRGQEARLRCSPMKGHSHVYWYRQLPEEGLKFMVYLQKENIIDESGMPKERFSAEFPKEGPSILRIQQVVRGDSAAYFCASSPSPDFSGNTIYFGEGSWLTVV.

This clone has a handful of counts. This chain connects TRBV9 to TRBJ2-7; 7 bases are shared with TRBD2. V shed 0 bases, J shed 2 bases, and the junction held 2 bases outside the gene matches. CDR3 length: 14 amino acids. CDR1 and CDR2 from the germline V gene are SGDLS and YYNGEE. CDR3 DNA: TGTGCCAGCAGCGTAGGGGCGGGGGCCTACGAGCAGTACTTC. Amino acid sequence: CASSVGAGAYEQYF.

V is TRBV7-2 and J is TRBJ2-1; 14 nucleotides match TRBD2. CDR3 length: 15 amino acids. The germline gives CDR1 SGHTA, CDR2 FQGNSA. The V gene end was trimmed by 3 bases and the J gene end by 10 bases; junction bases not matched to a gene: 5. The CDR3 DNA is TGTGCCAGCAGCTTGACTAGCGGGGGGGCGGGCGAGCAGTTCTTC. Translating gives CASSLTSGGAGEQFF.

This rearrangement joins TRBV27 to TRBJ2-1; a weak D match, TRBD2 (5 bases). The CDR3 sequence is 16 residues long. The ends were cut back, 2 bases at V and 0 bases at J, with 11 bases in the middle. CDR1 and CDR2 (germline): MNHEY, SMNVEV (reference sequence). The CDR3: CASSLSGSSSYNEQFF. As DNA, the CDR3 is TGTGCCAGCAGTTTAAGCGGATCGAGCTCCTACAATGAGCAGTTCTTC.

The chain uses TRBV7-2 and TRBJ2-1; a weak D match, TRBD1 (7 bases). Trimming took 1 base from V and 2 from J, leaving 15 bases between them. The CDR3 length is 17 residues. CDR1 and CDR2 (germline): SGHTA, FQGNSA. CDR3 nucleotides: TGTGCCAGCAGCTTAGTTTCCGGAGGGGGCGCCTACAATGAGCAGTTCTTC. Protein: CASSLVSGGGAYNEQFF.

The CDR3 region is CASRLAGGPGELFF. CDR3 in DNA: TGTGCCAGTAGACTAGCGGGAGGGCCGGGGGAGCTGTTTTTT. The J gene is TRBJ2-2, the V gene TRBV19, with 13 bases identical to TRBD2. There are 14 residues in the CDR3. Germline CDR1 reads LNHDA; CDR2 reads SQIVND (reference sequence). V dropped 6 bases and J dropped 8; count of bases not matched to a gene: 3. Full variable domain (outside the CDR3, taken from reference TRBV19 and TRBJ2-2): DGGITQSPKYLFRKEGQNVTLSCEQNLNHDAMYWYRQDPGQGLRLIYYSQIVNDFQKGDIAEGYSVSREKKESFPLTVTSAQKNPTAFYLCASRLAGGPGELFFGEGSRLTVL.

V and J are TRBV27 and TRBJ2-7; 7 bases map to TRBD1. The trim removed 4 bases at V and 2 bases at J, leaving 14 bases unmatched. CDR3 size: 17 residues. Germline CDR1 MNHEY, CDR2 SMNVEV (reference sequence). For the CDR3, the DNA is TGTGCCAGCAGTTCCCCTACCCCCGACAGGGTACCCTACGAGCAGTACTTC. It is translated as CASSSPTPDRVPYEQYF.

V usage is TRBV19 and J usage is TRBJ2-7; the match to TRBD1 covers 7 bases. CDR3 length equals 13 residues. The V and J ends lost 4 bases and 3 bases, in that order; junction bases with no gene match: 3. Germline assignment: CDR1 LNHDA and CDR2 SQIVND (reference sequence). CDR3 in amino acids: CASSTGTDYEQYF. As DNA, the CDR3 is TGTGCCAGTAGTACCGGGACAGACTACGAGCAGTACTTC.

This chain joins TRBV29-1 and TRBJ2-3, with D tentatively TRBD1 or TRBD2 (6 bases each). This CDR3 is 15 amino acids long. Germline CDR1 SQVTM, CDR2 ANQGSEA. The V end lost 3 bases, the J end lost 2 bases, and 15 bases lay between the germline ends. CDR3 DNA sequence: TGCAGCGTTGATGGACAGCGGGTGGACACAGATACGCAGTATTTT. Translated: CSVDGQRVDTDTQYF.

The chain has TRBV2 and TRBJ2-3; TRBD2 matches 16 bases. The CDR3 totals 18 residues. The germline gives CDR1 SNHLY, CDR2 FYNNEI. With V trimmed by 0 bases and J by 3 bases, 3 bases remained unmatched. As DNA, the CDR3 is TGTGCCAGCAGTGAAGCGGGACTAGCGGGGGGGCGGACAGATACGCAGTATTTT. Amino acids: CASSEAGLAGGRTDTQYF. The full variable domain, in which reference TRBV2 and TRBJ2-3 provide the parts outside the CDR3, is EPEVTQTPSHQVTQMGQEVILRCVPISNHLYFYWYRQILGQKVEFLVSFYNNEISEKSEIFDDQFSVERPDGSNFTLKIRSTKLEDSAMYFCASSEAGLAGGRTDTQYFGPGTRLTVL.